This T cell receptor beta chain originates from a study of shared clonotypes between healthy human individuals. The table came from immunoSEQ multiplex PCR; TCRdb's copy has only in-frame clones and leaves some out. The sample holds approximately 2.1 million clones; over 90% are singletons and the top ten take 0.35% to 0.45%. Sequencing was performed on naive CD4+ T cells from PBMCs. Specified subset: CD45RA+ positively selected. This sequence originates from a man younger than 35 in good health. Some clones in this sample may be carry-over from other donors' samples.

Here the CDR3 reads CASSQTAAGGTDTQYF. CDR3 coding DNA: TGCGCCAGCAGCCAGACAGCGGCGGGCGGCACAGATACGCAGTATTTT. The V gene is TRBV4-3, the J gene TRBJ2-3; D assignment may be TRBD1 or TRBD2 (5 bases each). Between the trimmed V and J ends, which lost 3 bases and 1 base, there was a span of 14 bases. This CDR3 contains 16 residues. Germline lookup yields CDR1 LGHNA and CDR2 YSLEER.